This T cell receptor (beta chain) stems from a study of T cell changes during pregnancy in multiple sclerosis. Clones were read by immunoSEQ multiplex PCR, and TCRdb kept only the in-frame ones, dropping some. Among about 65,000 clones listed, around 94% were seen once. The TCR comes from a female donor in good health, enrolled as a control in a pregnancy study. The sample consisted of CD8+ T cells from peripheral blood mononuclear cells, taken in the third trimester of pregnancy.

The CDR3 loop is CASSYSTSGGRPQYF. The DNA for the CDR3 is TGTGCCAGCAGTTACTCGACTAGCGGGGGGCGGCCCCAGTACTTC. The chain links TRBV6-5 to TRBJ2-5, with 13 positions matching TRBD2. J was trimmed by 9 bases and V by 0 bases; bases with no gene match: 4. This CDR3 comprises 15 residues. In germline, CDR1 is MNHEY, CDR2 SVGAGI.